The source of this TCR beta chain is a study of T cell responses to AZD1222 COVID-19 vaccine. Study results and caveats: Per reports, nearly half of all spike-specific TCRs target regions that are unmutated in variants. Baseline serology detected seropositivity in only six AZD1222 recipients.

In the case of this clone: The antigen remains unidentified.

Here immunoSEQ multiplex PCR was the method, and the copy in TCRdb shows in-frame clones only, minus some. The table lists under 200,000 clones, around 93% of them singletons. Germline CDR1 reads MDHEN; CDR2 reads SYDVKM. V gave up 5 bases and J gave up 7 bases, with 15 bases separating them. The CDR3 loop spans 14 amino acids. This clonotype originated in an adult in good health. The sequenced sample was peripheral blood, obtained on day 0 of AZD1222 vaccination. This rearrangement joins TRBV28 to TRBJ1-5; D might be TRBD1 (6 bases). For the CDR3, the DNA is TGTGCCAGCAGTGCCCCCCGGGGGCGACAGCCCCAGCATTTT. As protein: CASSAPRGRQPQHF.